The entry that follows covers one T cell receptor beta chain sequence. V was shortened by 7 bases and J by 1 base, with 10 bases between the two germline ends. Germline V gives CDR1 MNHEY, CDR2 SVGAGI. The length of the CDR3 is 14 residues. The entry originates in a study of blood T cell repertoires in COVID-19. Overall study context: Sites in the United States, Italy and Spain provided acute and convalescent COVID-19 samples. Sources were T cells, B-cell-depleted T cells, or PBMCs; the material itself was cDNA or gDNA.

Per the authors' pipeline: By means of reference gene primer amplification, nucleated cell counts were estimated. Sequencing used immunoSEQ multiplex PCR; TCRdb keeps in-frame clones, though not all of them. Clonal size and the V and J genes are those of that table, whereas D and trimming came from the DNA. The sample yields 45,000 to 70,000 clones, 80% seen once. The rearrangement uses TRBV6-5 and TRBJ2-2; tentative D call: TRBD2 (6 bases). The source material was peripheral blood. The TCR sequence derives from a man in his sixties with acute or convalescent COVID-19. The chain's CDR3 is CASIWRENTGELFF. Written as DNA, the CDR3 is TGTGCCAGCATCTGGAGGGAGAACACCGGGGAGCTGTTTTTT.